The 22 T cell receptor beta chains presented below share a single source sample, sequenced in a study of response to subunit inactivated influenza vaccine. MiXCR, applied by TCRdb to the RT-PCR reads, yields one record per CDR3 protein. The sample carries approximately 250,000 distinct CDR3 sequences, approximately 12% recorded once. Sequencing was performed on non-naive T cells sorted from PBMCs, taken roughly 2 weeks before vaccination. These receptors came from a man aged 50-60 years who received an inactivated influenza vaccine.

This chain joins TRBV6-1 and TRBJ2-5, with 8 nucleotides matching TRBD1. CDR3 length: 15 amino acids. In germline, CDR1 is MNHNS, CDR2 SASEGT. J lost 1 base, V lost 6 bases, and 7 bases had no gene match. The CDR3 region is CASRRRGTGQETQYF. CDR3 DNA: TGTGCCAGCAGACGGAGAGGGACAGGCCAAGAGACCCAGTACTTC.

This clonotype turned up a few times. This sequence joins TRBV7-2 and TRBJ2-1; 7 bases are shared with TRBD2. After removal of 0 bases from V and 10 bases from J, the junction contained 9 bases not matched to a gene. The germline gives CDR1 SGHTA, CDR2 FQGNSA. The CDR3 is 15 amino acids. This CDR3 is CASSLALVRGGEQFF. CDR3 DNA sequence: TGTGCCAGCAGCTTAGCTCTCGTGCGGGGAGGGGAGCAGTTCTTC.

The chain employs TRBV3-1 and TRBJ1-6, with 9 bases identical to TRBD1. Per germline, CDR1 LGHDT and CDR2 YNNKEL (reference sequence). This CDR3 is 15 amino acids long. V dropped 2 bases and J dropped 7; count of bases not matched to a gene: 3. The CDR3 here is CASSQRTGVNSPLHF. For the CDR3, the DNA is TGTGCCAGCAGCCAAAGGACAGGGGTAAATTCACCCCTCCACTTT.

CDR3 sequence (DNA): TGCAGTGCCAACCGGGCTGTTGGCTATGGCTACACCTTC. The encoded protein is CSANRAVGYGYTF. The V call is TRBV20-1, the J call TRBJ1-2; unclear D gene. V lost 6 bases to trimming and J lost 4 bases, with 15 bases between them. CDR1 and CDR2 from the germline V gene are DFQATT and SNEGSKA (reference sequence). The CDR3 has 13 amino acids.

This clonotype is medium-sized. The chain uses TRBV28 and TRBJ2-5; TRBD1 agrees at 8 bases. The CDR3 is 13 residues long. The V and J ends lost 5 bases and 4 bases, in that order; junction bases with no gene match: 3. Germline CDR1 and CDR2: MDHEN and SYDVKM. CDR3 sequence: CASSDTGGETQYF. CDR3 nucleotide sequence: TGTGCCAGCAGTGACACAGGGGGAGAGACCCAGTACTTC.

This clonotype was counted at least ten times. V is TRBV5-1 and J is TRBJ1-2; D unclear. The germline V gene has CDR1 SGHRS and CDR2 YFSETQ. Trimming removed 4 bases at V and 3 bases at J, with 16 bases between. The CDR3 spans 15 residues. CDR3: CASSPRPGGDYGYTF. The DNA of the CDR3 is TGCGCCAGCAGCCCGCGACCAGGTGGTGACTATGGCTACACCTTC.

This clonotype occurred many times. The chain uses TRBV5-6 and TRBJ2-3; 13 bases align to TRBD2. The V segment lost 2 bases and the J segment 6 bases; nucleotides outside the gene matches: 9. Germline V CDR1 and CDR2: SGHDT, YYEEEE. The CDR3 totals 17 residues. The CDR3 region has the DNA TGTGCCAGCAGCTTAAAGGGACTAGCGGGACTTGGCGATACGCAGTATTTT. Amino acids: CASSLKGLAGLGDTQYF.

The gene calls are TRBV20-1 and TRBJ2-3; TRBD2 matches at 8 bases. The germline gives CDR1 DFQATT, CDR2 SNEGSKA (reference sequence). With 3 bases clipped from V and 1 base from J, the junction kept 9 bases outside the gene matches. The CDR3 sequence is 16 residues long. This chain's CDR3 is CSARTPGRGGTDTQYF. The CDR3 region has the DNA TGCAGTGCTAGGACCCCGGGGCGGGGGGGCACAGATACGCAGTATTTT.

As DNA, the CDR3 is TGTGCCAGCACCCCCGGGACAGCAAATTCACCCCTCCACTTT. Amino acids: CASTPGTANSPLHF. The V call is TRBV28, the J call TRBJ1-6; 7 nucleotides match TRBD1. There are 14 residues in the CDR3. J was trimmed by 7 bases and V by 7 bases; bases with no gene match: 7. Germline assignment: CDR1 MDHEN and CDR2 SYDVKM.

The genes are TRBV7-2 and TRBJ2-7; 11 nucleotides align to TRBD2. From germline, CDR1 is SGHTA and CDR2 FQGNSA. The junction had 13 bases not matched to a gene; V was cut back by 5 bases and J by 7 bases. The CDR3 runs 16 residues. The CDR3 reads CASSARILAGGGEQYF. The CDR3 region has the DNA TGTGCCAGCAGCGCGAGAATTCTAGCGGGAGGCGGTGAGCAGTACTTC.

The chain links TRBV5-1 to TRBJ2-7; 11 bases fit TRBD1. V was clipped by 0 bases and J by 2 bases; unmatched bases: 16. CDR3 length: 20 residues. Germline CDR1 and CDR2: SGHRS and YFSETQ. CDR3 loop: CASSLETILTPGQGAYEQYF. The DNA for the CDR3 is TGCGCCAGCAGCTTGGAGACTATACTGACTCCGGGACAGGGGGCCTACGAGCAGTACTTC.

This clonotype was seen at least ten times. The junction departs from germline at one end; a sequencing error may be responsible. The CDR3 DNA reads TGCGCCAGCAGCTTGACGAGCGGGAGCATAGATACGCAGTATTTT. Translation: CASSLTSGSIDTQYF. The chain employs TRBV5-1 and TRBJ2-3; TRBD2 aligns across 8 bases. The CDR3 is 15 amino acids. Germline-derived CDR1 and CDR2 are SGHRS and YFSETQ.

V gene TRBV6-2 or TRBV6-3 combines with J gene TRBJ1-2, with D unresolved. CDR3 length: 12 amino acids. The germline V gene encodes CDR1 MNHEY and CDR2 SVGEGT. V lost 8 bases and J 5 bases, leaving 12 bases between the germline ends. CDR3 nucleotide sequence: TGTGCCAGCGCCCTCGGAATGTATGGCTACACCTTC. It yields the protein CASALGMYGYTF.

This clonotype was counted a few times. The V gene is TRBV20-1, the J gene TRBJ2-1; 7 bases align to TRBD2. V shed 0 bases, J shed 0 bases, and the junction held 2 bases outside the gene matches. Germline V lookup: CDR1 DFQATT, CDR2 SNEGSKA (reference sequence). The CDR3 extends over 15 amino acids. CDR3 bases: TGCAGTGCTAGAGATTTAGCGGGCTCCTACAATGAGCAGTTCTTC. This sequence encodes CSARDLAGSYNEQFF.

The CDR3 nucleotides are TGTGCCAGCAGCTTAGATCGCGGCACCTCCTACAATGAGCAGTTCTTC. Its protein product is CASSLDRGTSYNEQFF. The chain links TRBV7-6 to TRBJ2-1; D uncertain. Trimming removed 1 base at V and 0 bases at J, with 10 bases between. In germline, CDR1 is SGHVS, CDR2 FNYEAQ. The length of the CDR3 is 16 residues.

This clonotype came up a few times. The J gene is TRBJ1-3, the V gene TRBV4-3; D ambiguous. The CDR3 contains 16 residues. Looked up from germline, CDR1 is LGHNA and CDR2 is YSLEER. The ends were cut back, 5 bases at V and 2 bases at J, with 16 bases in the middle. CDR3 bases: TGCGCCAGCAGCTACTACTCTGGGCAGCCTGGAAACACCATATATTTT. Its translation: CASSYYSGQPGNTIYF.

This clonotype has just a few counts. Written as DNA, the CDR3 is TGTGCCTGGAGTGGCCAAGGGGGGAAGCAGTACTTC. It codes for CAWSGQGGKQYF. The gene calls are TRBV30 and TRBJ2-7; tentatively, D is TRBD1 or TRBD2 (6 bases each). V was shortened by 1 base and J by 8 bases, with 12 bases between the two germline ends. Per the germline V gene, CDR1 is GTSNPN and CDR2 is SVGIG (reference sequence). The CDR3 consists of 12 residues.

This clonotype was counted ten times or more. The chain uses TRBV29-1 and TRBJ1-1, with D possibly being TRBD1 (6 bases). Germline V gene data show CDR1 as SQVTM and CDR2 as ANQGSEA. There are 14 residues in the CDR3. CDR3 amino acids: CSLGGRGGNTEAFF. The CDR3 DNA follows: TGCTCCTTAGGGGGGCGCGGGGGGAACACTGAAGCTTTCTTT.

This clonotype was seen ten or more times. J is TRBJ1-5 and V is TRBV7-2; D possibly corresponds to TRBD1 (5 bases). Trimming removed 6 bases at V and 4 bases at J, with 10 bases between. This CDR3 is built from 13 residues. Germline loops: CDR1 SGHTA, CDR2 FQGNSA. The CDR3 sequence: CASSQQENQPQHF. CDR3 bases: TGTGCCAGCAGTCAACAGGAGAATCAGCCCCAGCATTTT.

This clonotype was seen a few times. The V call is TRBV29-1, the J call TRBJ1-2; the match to TRBD1 covers 8 bases. J gave up 6 bases and V 1 base, and 10 bases lay outside the gene matches. The CDR3 loop spans 15 amino acids. The germline CDR1 and CDR2 sequences are SQVTM and ANQGSEA. The CDR3: CSVEGEQGDADGYTF. DNA of the CDR3: TGCAGCGTTGAAGGGGAACAGGGGGATGCGGATGGCTACACCTTC.

This clonotype was seen repeatedly, ten times or more. This chain uses TRBV27 with TRBJ1-6; the D is unclear. Germline values: CDR1 MNHEY, CDR2 SMNVEV (reference sequence). V lost 6 bases to trimming and J lost 10 bases, with 19 bases between them. The CDR3 consists of 15 residues. The CDR3 loop reads CASSMISHPGSPLHF. The CDR3, as DNA: TGTGCCAGCAGCATGATCAGTCATCCAGGATCACCCCTCCACTTT.

This clonotype was seen a handful of times. J is TRBJ1-1 and V is TRBV4-1; no clear D gene. Germline CDR1 and CDR2: MGHRA and YSYEKL. The CDR3 totals 15 residues. Trimming removed 3 bases at V and 1 base at J, with 12 bases between. The CDR3: CASSHPINKNTEAFF. The DNA of the CDR3 is TGCGCCAGCAGCCACCCGATTAACAAGAACACTGAAGCTTTCTTT.